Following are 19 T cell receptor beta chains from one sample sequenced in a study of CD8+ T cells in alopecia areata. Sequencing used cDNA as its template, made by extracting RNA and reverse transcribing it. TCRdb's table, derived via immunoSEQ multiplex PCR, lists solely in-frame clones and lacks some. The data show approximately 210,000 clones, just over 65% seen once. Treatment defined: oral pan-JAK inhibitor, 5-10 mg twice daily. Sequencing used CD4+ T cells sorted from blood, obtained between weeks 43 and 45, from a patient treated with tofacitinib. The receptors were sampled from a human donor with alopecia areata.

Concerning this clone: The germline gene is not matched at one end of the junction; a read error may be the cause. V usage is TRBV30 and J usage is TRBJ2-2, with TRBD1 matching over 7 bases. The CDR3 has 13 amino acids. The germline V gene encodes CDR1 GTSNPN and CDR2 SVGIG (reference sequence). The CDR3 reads CARRQGRTGELFF. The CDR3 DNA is TGTGCCAGGAGACAGGGTCGCACCGGGGAGCTGTTTTTT.

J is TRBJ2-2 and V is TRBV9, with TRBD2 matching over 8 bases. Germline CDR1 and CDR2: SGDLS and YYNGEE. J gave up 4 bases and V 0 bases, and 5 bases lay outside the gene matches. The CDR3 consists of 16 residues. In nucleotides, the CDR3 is TGTGCCAGCAGCGTAGGACACGGGGGGGTCACCGGGGAGCTGTTTTTT. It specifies CASSVGHGGVTGELFF.

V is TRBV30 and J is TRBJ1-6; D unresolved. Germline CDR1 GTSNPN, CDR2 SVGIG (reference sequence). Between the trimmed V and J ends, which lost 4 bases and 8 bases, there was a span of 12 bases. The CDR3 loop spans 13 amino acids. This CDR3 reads CAWNEDFDSPLHF. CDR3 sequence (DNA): TGTGCCTGGAACGAGGATTTTGATTCACCCCTCCACTTT.

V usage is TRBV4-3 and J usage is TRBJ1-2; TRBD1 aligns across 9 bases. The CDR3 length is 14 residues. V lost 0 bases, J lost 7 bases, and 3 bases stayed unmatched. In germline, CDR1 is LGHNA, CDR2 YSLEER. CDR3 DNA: TGCGCCAGCAGCCAAGAACAGGGGGCGAGTGGCTACACCTTC. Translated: CASSQEQGASGYTF.

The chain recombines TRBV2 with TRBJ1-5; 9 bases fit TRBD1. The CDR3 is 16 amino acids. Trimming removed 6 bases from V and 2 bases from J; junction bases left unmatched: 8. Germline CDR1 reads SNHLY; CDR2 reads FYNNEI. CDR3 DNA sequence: TGTGCCAGCAGATCGGGCCGGACAGGGGGCAATCAGCCCCAGCATTTT. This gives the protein CASRSGRTGGNQPQHF.

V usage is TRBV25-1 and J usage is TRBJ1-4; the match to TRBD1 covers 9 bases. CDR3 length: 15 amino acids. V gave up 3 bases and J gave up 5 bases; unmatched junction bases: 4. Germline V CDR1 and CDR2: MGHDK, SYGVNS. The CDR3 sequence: CASSDPGQGNEKLFF. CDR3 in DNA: TGTGCCAGCAGTGACCCGGGACAGGGAAATGAAAAACTGTTTTTT.

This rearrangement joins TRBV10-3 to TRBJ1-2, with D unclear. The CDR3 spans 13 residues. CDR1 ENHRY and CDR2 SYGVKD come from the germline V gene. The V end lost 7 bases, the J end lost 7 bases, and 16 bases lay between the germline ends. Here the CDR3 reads CAITPLLGGGYTF. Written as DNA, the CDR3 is TGTGCCATCACGCCCCTCCTGGGAGGTGGCTACACCTTC.

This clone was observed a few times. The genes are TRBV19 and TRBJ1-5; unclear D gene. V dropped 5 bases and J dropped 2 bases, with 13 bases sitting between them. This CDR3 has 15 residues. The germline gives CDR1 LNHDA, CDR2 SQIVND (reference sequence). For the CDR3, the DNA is TGTGCCAGTAGTTACCTAGTTTTCGGCAATCAGCCCCAGCATTTT. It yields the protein CASSYLVFGNQPQHF.

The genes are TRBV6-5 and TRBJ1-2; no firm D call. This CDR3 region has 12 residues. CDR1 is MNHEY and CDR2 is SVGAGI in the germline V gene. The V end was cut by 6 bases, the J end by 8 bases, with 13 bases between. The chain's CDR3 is CASSVGFGGYTF. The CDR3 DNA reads TGTGCCAGCAGCGTGGGGTTTGGAGGCTACACCTTC.

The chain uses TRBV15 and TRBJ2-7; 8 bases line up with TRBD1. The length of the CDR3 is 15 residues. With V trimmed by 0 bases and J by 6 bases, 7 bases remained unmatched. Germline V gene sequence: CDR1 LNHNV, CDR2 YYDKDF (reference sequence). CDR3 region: CATSRDPSGGGEQYF. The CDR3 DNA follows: TGTGCCACCAGCAGAGATCCCTCAGGGGGCGGCGAGCAGTACTTC.

The CDR3 sequence: CASSLNLVRIEAFF. The DNA for the CDR3 is TGTGCCAGCAGCTTAAACTTGGTCAGAATTGAAGCTTTCTTT. The V and J genes are TRBV7-8 and TRBJ1-1; D not resolved. The CDR3 is 14 residues long. The germline CDR1 and CDR2 sequences are SGHVS and FQNEAQ. Trimming removed 2 bases at V and 7 bases at J, with 14 bases between.

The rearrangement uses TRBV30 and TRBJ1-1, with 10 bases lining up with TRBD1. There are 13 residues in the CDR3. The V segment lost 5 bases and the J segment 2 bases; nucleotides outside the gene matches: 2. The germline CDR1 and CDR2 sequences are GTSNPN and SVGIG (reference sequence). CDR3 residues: CAWGTGVNTEAFF. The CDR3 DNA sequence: TGTGCCTGGGGGACAGGGGTTAACACTGAAGCTTTCTTT.

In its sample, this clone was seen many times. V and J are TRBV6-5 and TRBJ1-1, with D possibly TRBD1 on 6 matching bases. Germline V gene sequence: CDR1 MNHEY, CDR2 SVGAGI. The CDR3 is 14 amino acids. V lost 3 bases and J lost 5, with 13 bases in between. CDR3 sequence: CASSYQGRVTEAFF. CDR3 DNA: TGTGCCAGCAGTTATCAGGGGCGGGTGACTGAAGCTTTCTTT.

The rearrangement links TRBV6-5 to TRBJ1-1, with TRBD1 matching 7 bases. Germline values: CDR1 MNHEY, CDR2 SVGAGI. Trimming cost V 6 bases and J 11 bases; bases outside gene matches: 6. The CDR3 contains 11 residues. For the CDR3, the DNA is TGTGCCAGCAGCCGACAGGGAGGCGCTTTCTTT. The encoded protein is CASSRQGGAFF.

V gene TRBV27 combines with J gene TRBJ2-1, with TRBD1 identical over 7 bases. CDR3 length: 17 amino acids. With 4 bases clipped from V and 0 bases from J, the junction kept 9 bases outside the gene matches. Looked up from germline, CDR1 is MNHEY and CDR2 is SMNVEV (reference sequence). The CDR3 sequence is CASSSGQALSSYNEQFF. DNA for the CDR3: TGTGCCAGCAGTTCCGGACAGGCCTTAAGCTCCTACAATGAGCAGTTCTTC.

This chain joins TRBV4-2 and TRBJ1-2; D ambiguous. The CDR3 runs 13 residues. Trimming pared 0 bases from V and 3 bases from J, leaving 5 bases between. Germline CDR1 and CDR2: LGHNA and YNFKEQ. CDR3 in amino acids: CASSQEIYYGYTF. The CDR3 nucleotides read TGTGCCAGCAGCCAAGAAATCTACTATGGCTACACCTTC.

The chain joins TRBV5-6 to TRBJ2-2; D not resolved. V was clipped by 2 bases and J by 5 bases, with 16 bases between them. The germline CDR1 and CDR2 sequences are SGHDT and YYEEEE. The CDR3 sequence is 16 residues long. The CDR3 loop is CASSFFITDFTGELFF. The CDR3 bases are TGTGCCAGCAGCTTTTTCATCACAGATTTTACCGGGGAGCTGTTTTTT.

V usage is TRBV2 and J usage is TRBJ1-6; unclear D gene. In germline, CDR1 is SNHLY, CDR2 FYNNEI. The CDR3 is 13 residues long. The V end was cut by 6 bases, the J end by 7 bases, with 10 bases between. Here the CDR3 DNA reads TGTGCCAGCAGCGGCGGGCAAAATTCACCCCTCCACTTT. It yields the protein CASSGGQNSPLHF.

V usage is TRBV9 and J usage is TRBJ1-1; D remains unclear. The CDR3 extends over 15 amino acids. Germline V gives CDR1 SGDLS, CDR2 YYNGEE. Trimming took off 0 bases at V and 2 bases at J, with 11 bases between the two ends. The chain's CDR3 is CASSVVKGGNTEAFF. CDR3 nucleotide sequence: TGTGCCAGCAGCGTAGTGAAGGGTGGAAACACTGAAGCTTTCTTT.